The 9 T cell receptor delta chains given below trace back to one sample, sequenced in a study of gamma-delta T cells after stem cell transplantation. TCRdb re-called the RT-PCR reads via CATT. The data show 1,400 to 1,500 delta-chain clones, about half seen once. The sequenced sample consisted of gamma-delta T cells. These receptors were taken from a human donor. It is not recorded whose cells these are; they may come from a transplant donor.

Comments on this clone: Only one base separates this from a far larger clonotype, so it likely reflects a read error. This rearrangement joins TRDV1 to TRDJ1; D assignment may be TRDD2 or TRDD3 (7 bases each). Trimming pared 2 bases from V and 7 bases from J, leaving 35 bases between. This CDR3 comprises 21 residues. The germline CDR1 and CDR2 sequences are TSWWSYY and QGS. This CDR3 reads CALGEASFLPTYWGPPGKLIF. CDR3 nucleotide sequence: TGTGCTCTTGGGGAAGCCTCCTTCCTGCCGACTTACTGGGGCCCTCCGGGTAAACTCATCTTT.

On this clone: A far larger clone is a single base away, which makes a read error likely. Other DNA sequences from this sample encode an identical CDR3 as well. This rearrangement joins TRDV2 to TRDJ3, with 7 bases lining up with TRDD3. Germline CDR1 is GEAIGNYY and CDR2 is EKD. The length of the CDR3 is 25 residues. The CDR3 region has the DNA TGTGCCTGTGACACCGTGAGTGGATGGGGGACCCCGCTTCGTTTATCGTCCTGGGACACCCGACAGATGTTCTTC. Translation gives CACDTVSGWGTPLRLSSWDTRQMFF.

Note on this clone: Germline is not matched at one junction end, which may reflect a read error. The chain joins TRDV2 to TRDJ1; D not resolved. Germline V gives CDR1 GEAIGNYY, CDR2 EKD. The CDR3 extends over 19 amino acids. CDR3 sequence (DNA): TGTGCCTGTGAACCTTTGACGTCGGGGCCCCGGGGCCACACCGATAACCTCATCTTT. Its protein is CACEPLTSGPRGHTDNLIF.

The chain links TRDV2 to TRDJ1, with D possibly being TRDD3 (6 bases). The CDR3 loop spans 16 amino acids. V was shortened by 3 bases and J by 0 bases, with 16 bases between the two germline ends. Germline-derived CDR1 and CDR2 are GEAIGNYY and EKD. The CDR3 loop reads CACDPLLGPDTDKLIF. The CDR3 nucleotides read TGTGCCTGTGACCCTCTACTGGGCCCTGACACCGATAAACTCATCTTT.

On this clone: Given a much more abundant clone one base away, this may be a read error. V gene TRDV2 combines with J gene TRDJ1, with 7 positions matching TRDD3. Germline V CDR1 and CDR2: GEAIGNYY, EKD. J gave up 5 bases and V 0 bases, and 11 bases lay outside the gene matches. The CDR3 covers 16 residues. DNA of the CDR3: TGTGCCTGTGACACCCAGGGGGATCCCCACGCAGATAAACTCATCTTT. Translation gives CACDTQGDPHADKLIF.

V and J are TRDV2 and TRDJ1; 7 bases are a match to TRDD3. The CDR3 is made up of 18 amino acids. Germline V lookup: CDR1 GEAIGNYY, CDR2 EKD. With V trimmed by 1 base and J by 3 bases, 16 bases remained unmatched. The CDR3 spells CACDTLGATLAVSDKLIF. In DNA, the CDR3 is TGTGCCTGTGACACTCTGGGGGCTACGCTGGCGGTGTCCGATAAACTCATCTTT.

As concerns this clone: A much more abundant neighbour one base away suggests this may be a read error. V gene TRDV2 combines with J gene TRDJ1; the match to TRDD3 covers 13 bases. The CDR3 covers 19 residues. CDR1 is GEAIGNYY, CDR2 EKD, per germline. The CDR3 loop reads CACDTIGALGDTRTDNLIF. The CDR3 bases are TGTGCCTGTGACACCATAGGGGCACTGGGGGATACGAGAACCGATAACCTCATCTTT.

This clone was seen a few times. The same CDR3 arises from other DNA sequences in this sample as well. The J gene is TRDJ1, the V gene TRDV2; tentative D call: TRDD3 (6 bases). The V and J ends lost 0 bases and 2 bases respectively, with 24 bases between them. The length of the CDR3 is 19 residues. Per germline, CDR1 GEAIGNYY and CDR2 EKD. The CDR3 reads CACDTIVGTGPLTTDKLIF. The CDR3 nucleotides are TGTGCCTGTGACACCATAGTAGGTACTGGGCCACTCACGACCGATAAACTCATCTTT.

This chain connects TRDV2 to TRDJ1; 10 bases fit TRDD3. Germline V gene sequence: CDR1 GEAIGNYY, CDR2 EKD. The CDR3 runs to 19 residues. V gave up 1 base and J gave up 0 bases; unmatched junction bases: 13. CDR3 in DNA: TGTGCCTGTGACACGGTACTGGGGGATCCTCTACTGTACACCGATAAACTCATCTTT. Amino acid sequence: CACDTVLGDPLLYTDKLIF.